One sample yielded the 29 T cell receptor beta chains listed below, sequenced in a study of early T cells in non-severe SARS-CoV-2 infection. TCRdb re-analysed the 5' RACE reads in MiXCR, keeping a single row per CDR3 protein. In the table there are 45,000 to 60,000 distinct CDR3 sequences, roughly 8.7% of which are singletons. Sequences were derived from whole blood, sampled at baseline. The origin of the receptors is an adult who was a healthcare worker with PCR-confirmed SARS-CoV-2 infection or an uninfected control (not recorded which).

The chain uses TRBV7-6 and TRBJ1-2; TRBD1 is a possible D gene (5 bases). Trimming removed 0 bases at V and 8 bases at J, with 13 bases between. The CDR3 contains 14 residues. Germline V gene lookup returns CDR1 SGHVS and CDR2 FNYEAQ. For the CDR3, the DNA is TGTGCCAGCAGCTTAGCGGCCAGGGCGGACGGCTACACCTTC. It yields the protein CASSLAARADGYTF.

This clonotype occurred a few times. The chain recombines TRBV19 with TRBJ1-4; D ambiguous. Trimming removed 7 bases from V and 7 bases from J, with 13 bases in between. The germline V gene encodes CDR1 LNHDA and CDR2 SQIVND (reference sequence). The CDR3 extends over 13 amino acids. The DNA of the CDR3 is TGTGCCAGTACGGGATCGGGGTTTGAAAAACTGTTTTTT. Amino acid sequence: CASTGSGFEKLFF.

This clonotype was counted many times. The chain carries TRBV6-1 and TRBJ2-1, with D maybe TRBD2 (6 bases). V shed 7 bases and J shed 7 bases, with 20 bases lying between them. Looked up from germline, CDR1 is MNHNS and CDR2 is SASEGT. The CDR3 totals 15 residues. The CDR3 sequence is CASTRGLLTQNEQFF. The DNA of the CDR3 is TGTGCCAGCACCCGGGGACTTCTGACACAGAATGAGCAGTTCTTC.

This clonotype has just a few counts. This rearrangement joins TRBV6-5 to TRBJ2-7; 13 positions agree with TRBD2. Germline V gives CDR1 MNHEY, CDR2 SVGAGI. The CDR3 totals 15 residues. V was clipped by 6 bases and J by 7 bases; unmatched bases: 9. In DNA form, the CDR3 reads TGTGCCAGCAGGATACTAGCGGGAGGGCCCGCTGAGCAGTACTTC. Protein product: CASRILAGGPAEQYF.

This sequence joins TRBV5-1 and TRBJ2-7, with TRBD1 matching 8 bases. The CDR3 runs to 14 residues. The V and J ends lost 5 bases and 1 base, in that order; junction bases with no gene match: 5. Germline CDR1 SGHRS, CDR2 YFSETQ. CDR3: CASRLGTGSYEQYF. DNA for the CDR3: TGCGCCAGCAGACTTGGGACAGGTTCCTACGAGCAGTACTTC.

In its sample, this clonotype was seen a few times. The rearrangement joins TRBV24-1 to TRBJ2-7; D perhaps matches TRBD2 (5 bases). The germline gives CDR1 KGHDR, CDR2 SFDVKD. The V end was cut by 3 bases, the J end by 8 bases, with 10 bases between. CDR3 length: 12 amino acids. Here the CDR3 DNA reads TGTGCCACCAGTGATCCCCGGGAAAAGCAGTACTTC. Its translation is CATSDPREKQYF.

This clonotype was recorded at least ten times. The chain employs TRBV6-5 and TRBJ2-7; unclear D gene. Germline V gives CDR1 MNHEY, CDR2 SVGAGI. V was pared by 4 bases and J by 0 bases, with 10 bases between. CDR3 length equals 14 residues. CDR3: CASSSEPVSYEQYF. The CDR3 nucleotides are TGTGCCAGCAGTTCCGAACCGGTCTCCTACGAGCAGTACTTC.

The rearrangement uses TRBV11-3 and TRBJ2-3, with 7 bases identical to TRBD2. This CDR3 spans 17 amino acids. CDR1 is SGHNT and CDR2 is YENEEA in the germline V gene. Trimming removed 4 bases from V and 0 bases from J; junction bases left unmatched: 10. The CDR3 reads CASSYDEGLPSTDTQYF. The CDR3 coding sequence is TGTGCCAGCAGCTACGACGAGGGACTACCGAGCACAGATACGCAGTATTTT.

This clonotype was recorded many times. This chain uses TRBV12-3 or TRBV12-4 with TRBJ1-4; D gene unclear. Trimming pared 2 bases from V and 6 bases from J, leaving 13 bases between. The CDR3 is 15 amino acids. CDR3 protein: CASSLSDGFYEKLFF. The CDR3 coding sequence is TGTGCCAGCAGTTTAAGTGACGGATTCTATGAAAAACTGTTTTTT.

The chain links TRBV20-1 to TRBJ2-7; 7 bases fit TRBD1. V trimming: 1 base; J trimming: 5 bases; junction bases outside the gene matches: 2. This CDR3 is 12 amino acids long. Germline values: CDR1 DFQATT, CDR2 SNEGSKA (reference sequence). The CDR3 protein is CSARGDSHEQYF. CDR3 nucleotide sequence: TGCAGTGCTAGAGGGGACAGTCACGAGCAGTACTTC.

The table lists this clonotype with many counts. CDR3 amino acids: CASSSTVDRANGYTF. CDR3 coding DNA: TGCGCCAGCAGCTCGACCGTTGACAGGGCAAATGGCTACACCTTC. The rearrangement joins TRBV5-1 to TRBJ1-2, with 7 bases matching TRBD1. CDR1 is SGHRS and CDR2 is YFSETQ in the germline V gene. CDR3 length equals 15 residues. With V trimmed by 3 bases and J by 6 bases, 11 bases remained unmatched.

This clonotype came up many times. The V and J genes are TRBV2 and TRBJ2-6; D is uncertain. CDR3 size: 15 residues. In germline, CDR1 is SNHLY, CDR2 FYNNEI. V was shortened by 3 bases and J by 0 bases, with 6 bases between the two germline ends. The CDR3 DNA is TGTGCCAGCAGTGACGCAGCCTCTGGGGCCAACGTCCTGACTTTC. As protein: CASSDAASGANVLTF.

The J gene is TRBJ1-2, the V gene TRBV29-1, with D unresolved. This CDR3 contains 11 residues. V lost 4 bases to trimming and J lost 7 bases, with 10 bases between them. Germline V gives CDR1 SQVTM, CDR2 ANQGSEA. The CDR3 reads CSVVPGGGYTF. CDR3 sequence (DNA): TGCAGCGTTGTTCCCGGAGGTGGCTACACCTTC.

This clonotype was observed a single time. It may be a read error: a sequence one base away is much more abundant. The chain employs TRBV7-6 and TRBJ2-5; 7 nucleotides match TRBD1. CDR1 and CDR2 from the germline V gene are SGHVS and FNYEAQ. The CDR3 is made up of 13 amino acids. The V and J ends lost 7 bases and 5 bases, in that order; junction bases with no gene match: 7. The CDR3 DNA reads TGTGCCAGCACCAAGGGCAGGGGGGAGACCCAGTACTTC. It codes for CASTKGRGETQYF.

At least ten counts were recorded for this clonotype. The chain couples TRBV7-9 to TRBJ2-7, with TRBD1 identical over 8 bases. The germline gives CDR1 SEHNR, CDR2 FQNEAQ (reference sequence). With V trimmed by 5 bases and J by 11 bases, 8 bases remained unmatched. The CDR3 sequence is 12 residues long. The CDR3 DNA is TGTGCCAGCAGCACGAACAGGGGGACTGAGTACTTC. Amino acids: CASSTNRGTEYF.

This chain uses TRBV7-9 with TRBJ2-1, with unresolved D. Germline assignment: CDR1 SEHNR and CDR2 FQNEAQ (reference sequence). V gave up 1 base and J gave up 5 bases, with 9 bases separating them. The CDR3 sequence is 14 residues long. The chain's CDR3 is CASSLGGSHNEQFF. CDR3 DNA: TGTGCCAGCAGCTTAGGAGGCAGCCACAATGAGCAGTTCTTC.

This clonotype was recorded at least ten times. This chain connects TRBV12-3 or TRBV12-4 to TRBJ2-1; possible D gene TRBD2, 6 bases. The CDR3 consists of 18 residues. Trimming took off 5 bases at V and 7 bases at J, with 27 bases between the two ends. The CDR3 protein is CASSPPGSIGSGPNEQFF. DNA for the CDR3: TGTGCCAGCAGTCCCCCTGGAAGTATTGGTAGCGGTCCTAATGAGCAGTTCTTC.

This clonotype showed up many times. The chain joins TRBV20-1 to TRBJ2-5; 7 nucleotides line up with TRBD1. From germline, CDR1 is DFQATT and CDR2 SNEGSKA (reference sequence). This CDR3 spans 13 amino acids. V dropped 0 bases and J dropped 6; count of bases not matched to a gene: 4. In DNA, the CDR3 is TGCAGTGCTAGAGATCTACAGGGGAAGACCCAGTACTTC. Translated: CSARDLQGKTQYF.

V and J are TRBV29-1 and TRBJ2-2, with D perhaps matching TRBD1 or TRBD2 (5 bases each). V was clipped by 7 bases and J by 6 bases, with 15 bases between them. The CDR3 has 13 amino acids. CDR1 and CDR2 from the germline V gene are SQVTM and ANQGSEA. CDR3 sequence reads: CSADEGSPGELFF. CDR3 DNA sequence: TGCAGCGCCGACGAGGGGAGCCCCGGGGAGCTGTTTTTT.

This clonotype has just a few counts. The genes are TRBV19 and TRBJ2-3; TRBD2 matches at 8 bases. The V segment lost 3 bases and the J segment 4 bases; nucleotides outside the gene matches: 6. CDR3 size: 15 residues. Germline V gene lookup returns CDR1 LNHDA and CDR2 SQIVND (reference sequence). CDR3 sequence (DNA): TGTGCCAGTAGTATGGGACTAGTTCTCCCAGATACGCAGTATTTT. Translation gives CASSMGLVLPDTQYF.

V usage is TRBV19 and J usage is TRBJ1-5; D gene unclear. The length of the CDR3 is 13 residues. Germline V gene sequence: CDR1 LNHDA, CDR2 SQIVND (reference sequence). Trimming pared 7 bases from V and 3 bases from J, leaving 10 bases between. CDR3 nucleotide sequence: TGTGCCAGTACAGCCGGTAACAATCAGCCCCAGCATTTT. Translating gives CASTAGNNQPQHF.

This clonotype has just a few counts. The rearrangement uses TRBV19 and TRBJ2-2, with a tentative D call TRBD1 (5 bases). Germline CDR1 and CDR2: LNHDA and SQIVND (reference sequence). Trimming shortened V by 3 bases and J by 4 bases, and 6 bases separated the two germline ends. The CDR3 runs to 13 residues. The CDR3 here is CASSIQGTGELFF. The CDR3 bases are TGTGCCAGTAGTATTCAGGGCACCGGGGAGCTGTTTTTT. The full variable domain, with the rest looked up from reference TRBV19 and TRBJ2-2, is DGGITQSPKYLFRKEGQNVTLSCEQNLNHDAMYWYRQDPGQGLRLIYYSQIVNDFQKGDIAEGYSVSREKKESFPLTVTSAQKNPTAFYLCASSIQGTGELFFGEGSRLTVL.

V usage is TRBV5-1 and J usage is TRBJ2-1; D gene uncertain. The V end lost 0 bases, the J end lost 5 bases, and 12 bases lay between the germline ends. The CDR3 spans 15 residues. The germline V gene has CDR1 SGHRS and CDR2 YFSETQ. The CDR3, as DNA: TGCGCCAGCAGCTTGGGACTTCAGATCAACAATGAGCAGTTCTTC. It is translated as CASSLGLQINNEQFF.

In its sample, this clonotype was seen many times. The J gene is TRBJ1-3, the V gene TRBV5-1; D gene unclear. The CDR3 has 16 residues. V was trimmed by 1 base and J by 0 bases, leaving 11 bases between them. The germline CDR1 and CDR2 sequences are SGHRS and YFSETQ. The DNA of the CDR3 is TGCGCCAGCAGCTTGTTATCCCAGAACTCTGGAAACACCATATATTTT. It is translated as CASSLLSQNSGNTIYF.

In its sample, this clonotype was seen a few times. The chain uses TRBV7-6 and TRBJ2-7; D not certain. The V gene lost 5 bases and the J gene lost 3 bases, with 8 bases spanning the gap. Germline CDR1 and CDR2: SGHVS and FNYEAQ. The CDR3 has 12 amino acids. The CDR3 loop is CASSSVFYEQYF. CDR3 coding DNA: TGTGCCAGCAGCAGTGTTTTCTACGAGCAGTACTTC.

The J gene is TRBJ1-5, the V gene TRBV28, with 7 bases identical to TRBD1. This CDR3 has 14 amino acids. Trimming at V came to 7 bases and at J to 6 bases, leaving 9 bases not matched to a gene. Germline loops: CDR1 MDHEN, CDR2 SYDVKM. CDR3 in DNA: TGTGCCAGCACCCGAGGACAGGTTTTTCAGCCCCAGCATTTT. This codes for CASTRGQVFQPQHF.

This clonotype has only a few counts. The chain carries TRBV27 and TRBJ2-5; 7 nucleotides line up with TRBD2. The germline V gene encodes CDR1 MNHEY and CDR2 SMNVEV (reference sequence). The ends lost 6 bases at V and 4 bases at J; junction bases unmatched: 5. The length of the CDR3 is 13 residues. CDR3 DNA sequence: TGTGCCAGCAGCCCAGGGAGGGGAGAGACCCAGTACTTC. This encodes CASSPGRGETQYF.

The CDR3: CASSRGVEAFF. CDR3 sequence (DNA): TGTGCCAGCAGTAGGGGGGTCGAAGCTTTCTTT. This chain joins TRBV2 and TRBJ1-1; possible D gene TRBD1, 6 bases. Germline V gene data show CDR1 as SNHLY and CDR2 as FYNNEI. CDR3 length: 11 amino acids. V was cut by 5 bases and J by 8 bases, with 9 bases left in between.

The chain combines TRBV6-5 with TRBJ1-1; TRBD1 matches 8 bases. Germline CDR1 and CDR2: MNHEY and SVGAGI. V lost 6 bases and J lost 2; bases outside the gene matches: 5. The CDR3 spans 14 residues. CDR3 DNA sequence: TGTGCCAGCAGAGAGGACAGGGCAAACACTGAAGCTTTCTTT. Translated: CASREDRANTEAFF.